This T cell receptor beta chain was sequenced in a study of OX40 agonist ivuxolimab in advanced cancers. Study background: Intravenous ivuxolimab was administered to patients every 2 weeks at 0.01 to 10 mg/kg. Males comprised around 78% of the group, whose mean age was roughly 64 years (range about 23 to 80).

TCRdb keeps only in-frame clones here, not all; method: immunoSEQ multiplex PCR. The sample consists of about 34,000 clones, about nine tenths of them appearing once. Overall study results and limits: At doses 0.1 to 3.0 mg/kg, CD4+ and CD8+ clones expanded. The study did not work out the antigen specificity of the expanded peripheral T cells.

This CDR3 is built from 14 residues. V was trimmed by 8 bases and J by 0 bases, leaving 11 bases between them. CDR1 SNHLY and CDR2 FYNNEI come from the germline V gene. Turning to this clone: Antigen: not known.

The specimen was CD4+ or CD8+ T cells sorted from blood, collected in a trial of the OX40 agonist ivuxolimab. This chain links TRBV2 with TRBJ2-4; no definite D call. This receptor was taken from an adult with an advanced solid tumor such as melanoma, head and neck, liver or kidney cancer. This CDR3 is CASSRELAKNIQYF. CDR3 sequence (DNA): TGTGCCAGCTCCCGAGAGCTAGCCAAAAACATTCAGTACTTC.